This is a list of T cell receptor beta chains from one sample in a study of human thymus T cells. TCRdb's table, derived via immunoSEQ multiplex PCR, lists solely in-frame clones and lacks some. The data contain under 150,000 clones, around 95% of them singletons. Source material: thymus tissue. All receptors come from a boy under two years old with a congenital heart defect but otherwise immunologically healthy. Both conserved end residues are part of each CDR3. Fields, in order: V gene, J gene, clone size, D gene, CDR3 DNA, CDR3 protein. The D gene is left open where the match is weak. Clone sizes are given selectively: once, few, many, or a class where the clone is expanded.

V gene: TRBV15; J gene: TRBJ1-4; clone size: NA; D gene: NA; CDR3 DNA: TGTGCCACCAGCAGAGATCGCAGGGTTGAAAAACTGTTTTTT; CDR3 protein: CATSRDRRVEKLFF
V gene: TRBV4-3; J gene: TRBJ2-3; clone size: NA; D gene: NA; CDR3 DNA: TGCGCCAGCAGCACCGGGACCAACCTCACAGATACGCAGTATTTT; CDR3 protein: CASSTGTNLTDTQYF
V gene: TRBV25-1; J gene: TRBJ2-1; clone size: NA; D gene: TRBD1; CDR3 DNA: TGTGCCAGCAGTGGGACAGGGTGGGACAATGAGCAGTTCTTC; CDR3 protein: CASSGTGWDNEQFF
V gene: TRBV5-1; J gene: TRBJ2-6; clone size: NA; D gene: TRBD1; CDR3 DNA: TGCGCCAGCAGCTGGGACCCGGGACAGTCCTCCTCTGGGGCCAACGTCCTGACTTTC; CDR3 protein: CASSWDPGQSSSGANVLTF
V gene: TRBV6-5; J gene: TRBJ2-6; clone size: NA; D gene: NA; CDR3 DNA: TGTGCCAGCAGTTACGCTGGGGCCAACGTCCTGACTTTC; CDR3 protein: CASSYAGANVLTF
V gene: TRBV7-2; J gene: TRBJ2-5; clone size: NA; D gene: TRBD2; CDR3 DNA: TGTGCCAGCAGCCTGGGACTAGCGGGGGGCCAGGAGACCCAGTACTTC; CDR3 protein: CASSLGLAGGQETQYF
V gene: TRBV7-8; J gene: TRBJ2-3; clone size: NA; D gene: TRBD2; CDR3 DNA: TGTGCCAGCAGCTTAGGCGGGGGGGCGGATACGCAGTATTTT; CDR3 protein: CASSLGGGADTQYF
V gene: TRBV7-9; J gene: TRBJ1-2; clone size: NA; D gene: NA; CDR3 DNA: TGTGCCAGCAGCTTAGAGGGTTCAGAAGGAGGCTACACCTTC; CDR3 protein: CASSLEGSEGGYTF
V gene: TRBV11-2; J gene: TRBJ2-2; clone size: NA; D gene: NA; CDR3 DNA: TGTGCCAGCAGCTTAGTCCCGAAGCCCGGGGAGCTGTTTTTT; CDR3 protein: CASSLVPKPGELFF
V gene: TRBV4-1; J gene: TRBJ2-4; clone size: NA; D gene: TRBD2; CDR3 DNA: TGCGCCAGCAGTCGGACTAGCGGGGAAGACATTCAGTACTTC; CDR3 protein: CASSRTSGEDIQYF
V gene: TRBV2; J gene: TRBJ1-2; clone size: NA; D gene: NA; CDR3 DNA: TGTGCCAGCAACCGGACCGAGGGTTATGGCTACACCTTC; CDR3 protein: CASNRTEGYGYTF
V gene: TRBV28; J gene: TRBJ1-1; clone size: NA; D gene: NA; CDR3 DNA: TGTGCCAGCACCCCGAGGAGGGCGTCTGAAGCTTTCTTT; CDR3 protein: CASTPRRASEAFF
V gene: TRBV7-2; J gene: TRBJ2-7; clone size: NA; D gene: TRBD1; CDR3 DNA: TGTGCCAGCAGCTTAGAAGTACGGGCGGGACAGGGGAGCTACGAGCAGTACTTC; CDR3 protein: CASSLEVRAGQGSYEQYF
V gene: TRBV4-3; J gene: TRBJ1-1; clone size: NA; D gene: TRBD1; CDR3 DNA: TGCGCCAGCAGCCAAGTGGGACAGGTCCCCATGAACACTGAAGCTTTCTTT; CDR3 protein: CASSQVGQVPMNTEAFF
V gene: TRBV2; J gene: TRBJ2-1; clone size: NA; D gene: TRBD2; CDR3 DNA: TGTGCCAGCAGTGAAGGGGGACTAAGCTCCTACAATGAGCAGTTCTTC; CDR3 protein: CASSEGGLSSYNEQFF
V gene: TRBV5-8; J gene: TRBJ2-7; clone size: NA; D gene: NA; CDR3 DNA: TGTGCCAGCAGCTCGCTTACAAAACAGGGAGAAAGCTCCTACGAGCAGTACTTC; CDR3 protein: CASSSLTKQGESSYEQYF
V gene: TRBV2; J gene: TRBJ2-2; clone size: once; D gene: TRBD1; CDR3 DNA: TGTGCCAGCAGTCTCTATCGTACAGGGGAGAGTAACACCGGGGAGCTGTTTTTT; CDR3 protein: CASSLYRTGESNTGELFF
V gene: TRBV10-2; J gene: TRBJ2-5; clone size: NA; D gene: TRBD2; CDR3 DNA: TGCGCCAGCAGTGAGTGGGGACTAGCGGGGTTCCAAGAGACCCAGTACTTC; CDR3 protein: CASSEWGLAGFQETQYF
V gene: TRBV5-1; J gene: TRBJ2-3; clone size: NA; D gene: NA; CDR3 DNA: TGCGCCAGCAGCTTCTCTGTAACCAAGACAGATACGCAGTATTTT; CDR3 protein: CASSFSVTKTDTQYF
V gene: TRBV6-4; J gene: TRBJ2-1; clone size: NA; D gene: NA; CDR3 DNA: TGTGCCAGCAGTGACGGCTTCGGACAGCCAGTCTACAATGAGCAGTTCTTC; CDR3 protein: CASSDGFGQPVYNEQFF
V gene: TRBV4-1; J gene: TRBJ2-5; clone size: NA; D gene: TRBD1; CDR3 DNA: TGCGCCAGCAGCCAAGAAAAGGCTAGGGGACAGGGGGCTATGGAGACCCAGTACTTC; CDR3 protein: CASSQEKARGQGAMETQYF
V gene: TRBV18; J gene: TRBJ1-5; clone size: NA; D gene: NA; CDR3 DNA: TGTGCCAGCTCAAGCTCCGAGCCTGAACTTTATAGCAATCAGCCCCAGCATTTT; CDR3 protein: CASSSSEPELYSNQPQHF
V gene: TRBV28; J gene: TRBJ2-3; clone size: NA; D gene: TRBD1; CDR3 DNA: TGTGCCAGCAGTTTTGGATCCCGCGCCGGACAGGGCGTATTT; CDR3 protein: CASSFGSRAGQGVF